This TCR beta chain derives from a study of cytomegalovirus exposure and HLA in healthy donors. Regarding the study as a whole: Among TCR beta chains, those listed as cytomegalovirus-associated numbered under 200.

Primers for the PCR totalled 60 Vbeta and 13 Jbeta. Only in-frame clones appear in the TCRdb table, and some are missing; sequencing was by immunoSEQ multiplex PCR. The sample yields 95,000 to 100,000 clones, around two thirds seen once. As regards this clone: No antigen is known for it.

CDR1 is SQVTM and CDR2 is ANQGSEA in the germline V gene. This CDR3 is built from 12 residues. The rearrangement uses TRBV29-1 and TRBJ1-1, with 7 bases lining up with TRBD1. The source of this sequence is a male donor in good health and CMV-seronegative. Sequenced: PBMCs. CDR3 region: CISTQGSTEAFF. CDR3 bases: TGCATCAGTACACAGGGGTCGACTGAAGCTTTCTTT.